This T cell receptor (beta chain) is from a study of T-cell reconstitution after alpha-beta-depleted transplantation in children. This sample's TCRbeta library carried unique molecular identifier barcodes. Via MiXCR, TCRdb re-called the PCR reads, giving one row per CDR3 protein. The sample has some 300,000 distinct CDR3 sequences; approximately 10% are singletons. There are many counts of this clonotype. Trimming removed 2 bases at V and 6 bases at J, with 13 bases between. The CDR3 consists of 14 residues. Germline CDR1 reads GTSNPN; CDR2 reads SVGIG (reference sequence). The sequence was obtained from a human donor who donated a stem cell graft to a child with acute lymphoblastic leukemia. The sequencing used PBMCs from the stem cell graft donor, collected from the stem cell graft. The genes are TRBV30 and TRBJ2-2, with a weak D call TRBD1 (6 bases). The DNA of the CDR3 is TGTGCCTGGAGTTTGGTAGAGGGGGCCGGGGAGCTGTTTTTT. Translation: CAWSLVEGAGELFF.